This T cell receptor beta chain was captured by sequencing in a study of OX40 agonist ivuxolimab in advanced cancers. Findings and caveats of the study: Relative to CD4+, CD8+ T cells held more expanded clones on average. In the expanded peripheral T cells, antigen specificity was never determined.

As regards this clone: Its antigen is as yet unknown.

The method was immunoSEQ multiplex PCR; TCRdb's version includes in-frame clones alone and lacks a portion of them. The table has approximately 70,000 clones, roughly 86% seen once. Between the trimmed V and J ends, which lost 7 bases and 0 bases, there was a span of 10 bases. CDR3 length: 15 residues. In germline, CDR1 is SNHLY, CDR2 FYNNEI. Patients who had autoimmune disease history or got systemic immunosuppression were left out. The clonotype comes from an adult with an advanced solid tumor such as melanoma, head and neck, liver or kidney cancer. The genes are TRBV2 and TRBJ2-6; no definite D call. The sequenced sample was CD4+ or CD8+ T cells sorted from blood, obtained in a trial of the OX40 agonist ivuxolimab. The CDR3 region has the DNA TGTGCCAGCAAGTACAGCGACTCTGGGGCCAACGTCCTGACTTTC. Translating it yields CASKYSDSGANVLTF.